This T cell receptor beta chain is from a study of blood T cell repertoires in COVID-19. The overall study: Samples came from the United States, Italy and Spain, spanning acute and convalescent COVID-19. T cells, B-cell-depleted T cells, or PBMCs supplied cDNA or gDNA.

In the original workflow: Amplification of reference gene primers provided the estimated nucleated cell counts. The assay was immunoSEQ multiplex PCR, and TCRdb's table has in-frame clones only and misses some. That table gives V, J and clone size, and the DNA gave D and trimming. The sample has fewer than 30,000 clones, approximately 93% seen once. The CDR3 covers 17 residues. The chain links TRBV21-1 to TRBJ2-5; no DNA check was done on the table's D call, TRBD1. TRBV21-1 is designated a pseudogene. The sequence was obtained from a human donor with active COVID-19. The donor label of this sample is uncertain. Sequencing was done on a sample of peripheral blood. The CDR3 protein is CASSNTSSGTLKGRQYF. The CDR3 coding sequence is TGTGCCAGCAGCAACACCTCGTCCGGGACACTAAAGGGTCGCCAGTACTTC.